One and the same sample provided the 17 T cell receptor beta chains below, sequenced in a study of blood T cell repertoires in COVID-19. The method was immunoSEQ multiplex PCR; TCRdb's version includes in-frame clones alone and lacks a portion of them. The sample includes roughly 98,000 clones, roughly 77% seen only once; the top ten take 10% to 15%. The sample taken for sequencing was peripheral blood. These receptors all come from a human donor in a cohort sampled during active COVID-19.

The table lists this clone with a count of one. V gene TRBV4-2 combines with J gene TRBJ2-7; TRBD1 might be the D (6 bases). The V and J ends lost 0 bases and 3 bases respectively, with 6 bases between them. From germline, CDR1 is LGHNA and CDR2 YNFKEQ. CDR3 length equals 13 residues. CDR3: CASSQEQGYEQYF. The CDR3 DNA is TGTGCCAGCAGCCAAGAACAGGGCTACGAGCAGTACTTC.

The chain uses TRBV7-2 and TRBJ2-1; 10 bases line up with TRBD2. This CDR3 contains 13 residues. Germline lookup yields CDR1 SGHTA and CDR2 FQGNSA. Losses at the gene ends were 4 bases for V and 10 bases for J; bases not matched to a gene: 4. Written as DNA, the CDR3 is TGTGCCAGCAGCTCGGCGACTAGCGGGGAGCAGTTCTTC. Translation gives CASSSATSGEQFF.

On this clone: Other DNA sequences in the sample encode the same CDR3. V and J are TRBV12-3 or TRBV12-4 and TRBJ1-4; D call uncertain. V lost 6 bases and J lost 7, with 12 bases in between. The CDR3 consists of 13 residues. The CDR3 here is CASSLAETEKLFF. The CDR3 DNA reads TGTGCCAGCAGCCTAGCGGAGACTGAAAAACTGTTTTTT.

This chain links TRBV6-1 with TRBJ1-5, with no clear D. The V gene lost 1 base and the J gene lost 5 bases, with 9 bases spanning the gap. Germline V gene lookup returns CDR1 MNHNS and CDR2 SASEGT. The CDR3 spans 14 residues. CDR3 nucleotides: TGTGCCAGCAGTGAAGACGGGTTATATCAGCCCCAGCATTTT. Encoded protein: CASSEDGLYQPQHF.

V and J are TRBV28 and TRBJ1-2; possibly TRBD1 for D (5 bases). This CDR3 has 12 amino acids. The V gene's germline CDR1 is MDHEN and CDR2 SYDVKM. V gave up 7 bases and J gave up 1 base, with 7 bases separating them. CDR3: CASTRDNYGYTF. CDR3 DNA sequence: TGTGCCAGCACCAGGGATAACTATGGCTACACCTTC.

This chain links TRBV5-1 with TRBJ2-7; 16 bases fit TRBD2. Germline V lookup: CDR1 SGHRS, CDR2 YFSETQ. The CDR3 loop spans 15 amino acids. Trimming took 4 bases from V and 2 from J; bases not matched to a gene: 0. CDR3 sequence reads: CASSGTSGGAYEQYF. CDR3 sequence (DNA): TGCGCCAGCAGCGGGACTAGCGGGGGGGCCTACGAGCAGTACTTC. Supplemented by reference TRBV5-1 and TRBJ2-7, the full variable domain reads KAGVTQTPRYLIKTRGQQVTLSCSPISGHRSVSWYQQTPGQGLQFLFEYFSETQRNKGNFPGRFSGRQFSNSRSEMNVSTLELGDSALYLCASSGTSGGAYEQYFGPGTRLTVT.

This clone was picked up many times. The chain has TRBV5-1 and TRBJ2-5, with D possibly being TRBD2 (6 bases). Germline CDR1 reads SGHRS; CDR2 reads YFSETQ. Deletions cut 2 bases from V and 3 bases from J, with 14 bases between. The CDR3 consists of 15 residues. The DNA for the CDR3 is TGCGCCAGCAGCTTCTTAATCGGGGGAGAAGAGACCCAGTACTTC. Amino acids: CASSFLIGGEETQYF.

J is TRBJ1-2 and V is TRBV5-5; D is undetermined. V gave up 1 base and J gave up 4 bases, with 14 bases separating them. Germline-derived CDR1 and CDR2 are SGHKS and YYEKEE (reference sequence). The CDR3 totals 15 residues. This CDR3 reads CASSLRQAHFYGYTF. In nucleotides, the CDR3 is TGTGCCAGCAGCTTGAGGCAGGCGCACTTCTATGGCTACACCTTC.

This clone was detected a few times. The chain carries TRBV13 and TRBJ2-3, with 14 bases fitting TRBD2. The V gene's germline CDR1 is PRHDT and CDR2 FYEKMQ (reference sequence). V was pared by 5 bases and J by 5 bases, with 6 bases of the junction left unmatched. The CDR3 has 16 residues. The CDR3 DNA sequence: TGTGCCAGCAGCCTGAGACTAGCGGGGGGGCAAGATACGCAGTATTTT. The encoded protein is CASSLRLAGGQDTQYF. The whole variable domain, remainder taken from reference TRBV13 and TRBJ2-3, is AAGVIQSPRHLIKEKRETATLKCYPIPRHDTVYWYQQGPGQDPQFLISFYEKMQSDKGSIPDRFSAQQFSDYHSELNMSSLELGDSALYFCASSLRLAGGQDTQYFGPGTRLTVL.

The chain has TRBV5-1 and TRBJ1-2; D uncertain. There are 14 residues in the CDR3. The germline CDR1 and CDR2 sequences are SGHRS and YFSETQ. The V gene lost 0 bases and the J gene lost 1 base, with 7 bases spanning the gap. The CDR3 is CASSLAPGNYGYTF. In nucleotides, the CDR3 is TGCGCCAGCAGCTTGGCCCCGGGTAACTATGGCTACACCTTC.

This rearrangement joins TRBV5-1 to TRBJ2-5, with 13 nucleotides matching TRBD2. This CDR3 contains 16 residues. The ends lost 4 bases at V and 5 bases at J; junction bases unmatched: 8. Germline V CDR1 and CDR2: SGHRS, YFSETQ. Written as DNA, the CDR3 is TGCGCCAGCAGCCCAGGACTAGCGGGGGTTCCGGAGACCCAGTACTTC. It codes for CASSPGLAGVPETQYF.

This clone showed up many times. The rearrangement uses TRBV16 and TRBJ1-5; D is undetermined. Germline V gene data show CDR1 as KGHSY and CDR2 as FQNENV. The CDR3 length is 14 residues. The ends were cut back, 2 bases at V and 4 bases at J, with 9 bases in the middle. Here the CDR3 DNA reads TGTGCCAGCAGCCAACAGGCCGATAATCAGCCCCAGCATTTT. Its protein product is CASSQQADNQPQHF.

The chain carries TRBV5-1 and TRBJ1-2; D may be TRBD1 (5 bases). The CDR3 sequence is 16 residues long. The V end was cut by 0 bases, the J end by 4 bases, with 16 bases between. The V gene's germline CDR1 is SGHRS and CDR2 YFSETQ. CDR3 sequence: CASSLASGMVGYGYTF. Here the CDR3 DNA reads TGCGCCAGCAGCTTGGCCTCAGGGATGGTGGGCTATGGCTACACCTTC.

The genes are TRBV5-6 and TRBJ1-1; D ambiguous. Germline V gives CDR1 SGHDT, CDR2 YYEEEE. V lost 0 bases and J lost 0, with 9 bases in between. The CDR3 length is 15 residues. The CDR3 nucleotides are TGTGCCAGCAGCTTGGTGGCGGGGATGAACACTGAAGCTTTCTTT. It translates to CASSLVAGMNTEAFF. Drawing the rest from reference TRBV5-6 and TRBJ1-1, the complete variable domain is DAGVTQSPTHLIKTRGQQVTLRCSPKSGHDTVSWYQQALGQGPQFIFQYYEEEERQRGNFPDRFSGHQFPNYSSELNVNALLLGDSALYLCASSLVAGMNTEAFFGQGTRLTVV.

The chain combines TRBV25-1 with TRBJ2-5, with D possibly matching TRBD1 (7 bases). The CDR3 has 14 amino acids. Per germline, CDR1 MGHDK and CDR2 SYGVNS. V shed 6 bases and J shed 5 bases, with 16 bases lying between them. In DNA form, the CDR3 reads TGTGCCAGCAGACTCCAGGGGGGCAGCGAGACCCAGTACTTC. Translated: CASRLQGGSETQYF.

This clone was counted once. The chain couples TRBV10-2 to TRBJ2-3, with 7 bases identical to TRBD2. This CDR3 is 13 amino acids long. The germline V gene encodes CDR1 WSHSY and CDR2 SAAADI. With 10 bases clipped from V and 2 bases from J, the junction kept 6 bases outside the gene matches. The CDR3 region is CAIGRRDTDTQYF. The CDR3 nucleotides read TGCGCCATCGGGAGGAGGGACACAGATACGCAGTATTTT.

Only one count was recorded for this clone. The V gene is TRBV4-3, the J gene TRBJ2-6, with D perhaps matching TRBD2 (5 bases). The CDR3 loop spans 19 amino acids. Trimming removed 4 bases from V and 0 bases from J, with 19 bases in between. Germline V gives CDR1 LGHNA, CDR2 YSLEER. The CDR3 loop reads CASSPAGADLLSGANVLTF. As DNA, the CDR3 is TGCGCCAGCAGCCCCGCGGGCGCGGACCTACTCTCTGGGGCCAACGTCCTGACTTTC.